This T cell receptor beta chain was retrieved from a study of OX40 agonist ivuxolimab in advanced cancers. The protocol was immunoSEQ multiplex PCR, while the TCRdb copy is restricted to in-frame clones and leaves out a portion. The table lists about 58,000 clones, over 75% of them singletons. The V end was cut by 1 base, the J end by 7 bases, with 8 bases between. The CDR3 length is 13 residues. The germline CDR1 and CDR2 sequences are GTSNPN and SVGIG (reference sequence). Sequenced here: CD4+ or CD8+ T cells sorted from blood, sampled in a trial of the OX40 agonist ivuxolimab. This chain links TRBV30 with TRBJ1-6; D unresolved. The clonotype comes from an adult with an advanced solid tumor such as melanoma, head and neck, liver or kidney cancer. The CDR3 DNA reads TGTGCCTGGAGTGAAGCTGAAAATTCACCCCTCCACTTT. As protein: CAWSEAENSPLHF.